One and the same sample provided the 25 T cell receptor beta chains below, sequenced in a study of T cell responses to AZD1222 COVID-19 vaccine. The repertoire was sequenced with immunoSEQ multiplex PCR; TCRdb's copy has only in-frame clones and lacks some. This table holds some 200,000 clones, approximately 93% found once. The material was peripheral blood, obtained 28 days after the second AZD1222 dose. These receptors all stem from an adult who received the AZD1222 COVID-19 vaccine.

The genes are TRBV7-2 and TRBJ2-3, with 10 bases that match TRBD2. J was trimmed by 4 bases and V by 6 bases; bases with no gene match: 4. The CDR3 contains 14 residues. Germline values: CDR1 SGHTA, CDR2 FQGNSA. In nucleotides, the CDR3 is TGTGCCAGCAGGGAGCGGGGGGGCGCAGATACGCAGTATTTT. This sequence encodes CASRERGGADTQYF.

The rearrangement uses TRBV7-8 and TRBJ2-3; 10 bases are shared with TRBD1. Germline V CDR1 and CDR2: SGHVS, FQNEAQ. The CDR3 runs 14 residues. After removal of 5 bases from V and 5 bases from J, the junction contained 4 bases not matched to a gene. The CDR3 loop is CASSRDRGKDTQYF. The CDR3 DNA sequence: TGTGCCAGCAGCCGGGACAGGGGCAAAGATACGCAGTATTTT.

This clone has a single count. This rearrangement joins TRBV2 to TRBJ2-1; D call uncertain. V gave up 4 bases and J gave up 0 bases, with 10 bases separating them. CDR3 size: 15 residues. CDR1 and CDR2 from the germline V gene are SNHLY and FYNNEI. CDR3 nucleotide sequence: TGTGCCAGCAGTGTAGTAGGCAGCTCCTACAATGAGCAGTTCTTC. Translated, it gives CASSVVGSSYNEQFF.

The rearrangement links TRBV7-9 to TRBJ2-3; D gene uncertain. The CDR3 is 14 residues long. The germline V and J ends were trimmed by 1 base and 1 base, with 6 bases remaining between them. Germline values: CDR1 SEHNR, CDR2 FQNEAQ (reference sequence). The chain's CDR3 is CASSLVDRTDTQYF. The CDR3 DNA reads TGTGCCAGCAGCTTAGTTGACCGCACAGATACGCAGTATTTT.

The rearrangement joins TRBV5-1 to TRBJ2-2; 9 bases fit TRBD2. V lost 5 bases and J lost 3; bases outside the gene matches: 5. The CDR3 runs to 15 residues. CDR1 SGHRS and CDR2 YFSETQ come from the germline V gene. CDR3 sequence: CASSGLASYTGELFF. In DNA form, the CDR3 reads TGCGCCAGCAGTGGACTAGCGAGTTACACCGGGGAGCTGTTTTTT.

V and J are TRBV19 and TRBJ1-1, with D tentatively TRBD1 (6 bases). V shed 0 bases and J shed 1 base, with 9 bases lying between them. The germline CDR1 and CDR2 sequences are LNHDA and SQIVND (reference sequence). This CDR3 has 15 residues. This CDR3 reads CASSIDRGPNTEAFF. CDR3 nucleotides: TGTGCCAGTAGTATAGACCGGGGGCCGAACACTGAAGCTTTCTTT.

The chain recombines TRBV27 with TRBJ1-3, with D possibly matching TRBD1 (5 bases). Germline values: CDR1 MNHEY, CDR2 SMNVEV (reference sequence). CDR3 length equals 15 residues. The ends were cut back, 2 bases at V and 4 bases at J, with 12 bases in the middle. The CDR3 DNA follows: TGTGCCAGCAGTTTAGTCGGGGCAGGGGGAAACACCATATATTTT. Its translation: CASSLVGAGGNTIYF.

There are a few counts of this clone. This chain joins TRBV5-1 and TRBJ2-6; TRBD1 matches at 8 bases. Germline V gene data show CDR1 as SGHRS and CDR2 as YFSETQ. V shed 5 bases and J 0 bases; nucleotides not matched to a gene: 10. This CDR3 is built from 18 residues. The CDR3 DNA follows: TGCGCCAGCAGGGTTGGAGGGACAGGTCTCTCTGGGGCCAACGTCCTGACTTTC. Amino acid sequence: CASRVGGTGLSGANVLTF.

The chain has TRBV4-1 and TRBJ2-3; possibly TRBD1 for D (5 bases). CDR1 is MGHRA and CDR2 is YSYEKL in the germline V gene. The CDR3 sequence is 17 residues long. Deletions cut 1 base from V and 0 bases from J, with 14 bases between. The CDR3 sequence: CASSQVFQGASTDTQYF. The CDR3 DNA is TGCGCCAGCAGCCAAGTTTTCCAGGGCGCCAGCACAGATACGCAGTATTTT.

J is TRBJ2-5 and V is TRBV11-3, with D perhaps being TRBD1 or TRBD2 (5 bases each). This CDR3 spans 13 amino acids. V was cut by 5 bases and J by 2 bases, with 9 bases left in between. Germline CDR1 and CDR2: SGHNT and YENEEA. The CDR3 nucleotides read TGTGCCAGCAGCGGGGGACCTCAAGAGACCCAGTACTTC. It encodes CASSGGPQETQYF.

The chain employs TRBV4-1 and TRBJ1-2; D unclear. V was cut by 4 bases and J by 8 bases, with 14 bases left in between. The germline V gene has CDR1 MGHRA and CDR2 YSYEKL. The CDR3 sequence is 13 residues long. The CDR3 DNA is TGCGCCAGCAGCCCCCCGTGGGGAGGCGGCTACACCTTC. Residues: CASSPPWGGGYTF.

As DNA, the CDR3 is TGTGTCGCCGGGGGAATCCCGCAGTATTTT. Encoded protein: CVAGGIPQYF. The rearrangement links TRBV6-5 to TRBJ2-3; possible D gene TRBD2, 6 bases. Germline-derived CDR1 and CDR2 are MNHEY and SVGAGI. The CDR3 contains 10 residues.

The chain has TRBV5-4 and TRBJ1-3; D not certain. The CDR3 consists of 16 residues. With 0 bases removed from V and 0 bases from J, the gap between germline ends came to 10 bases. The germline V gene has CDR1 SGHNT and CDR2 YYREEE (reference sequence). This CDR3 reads CASSLGASNSGNTIYF. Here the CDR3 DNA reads TGTGCCAGCAGCTTGGGGGCCAGTAACTCTGGAAACACCATATATTTT.

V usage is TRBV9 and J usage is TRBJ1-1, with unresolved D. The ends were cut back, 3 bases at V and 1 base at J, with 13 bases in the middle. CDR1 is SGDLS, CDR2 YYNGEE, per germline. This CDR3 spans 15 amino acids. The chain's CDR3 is CASSAAVSRNTEAFF. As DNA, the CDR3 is TGTGCCAGCAGCGCCGCAGTGTCGAGGAACACTGAAGCTTTCTTT.

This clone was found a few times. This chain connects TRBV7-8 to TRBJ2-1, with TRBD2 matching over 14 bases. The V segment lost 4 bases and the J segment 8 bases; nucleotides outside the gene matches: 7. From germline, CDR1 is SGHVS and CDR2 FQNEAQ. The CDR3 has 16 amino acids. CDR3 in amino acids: CASSSRTGLAGDEQFF. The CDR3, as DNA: TGTGCCAGCAGCTCTAGAACGGGACTAGCGGGAGATGAGCAGTTCTTC.

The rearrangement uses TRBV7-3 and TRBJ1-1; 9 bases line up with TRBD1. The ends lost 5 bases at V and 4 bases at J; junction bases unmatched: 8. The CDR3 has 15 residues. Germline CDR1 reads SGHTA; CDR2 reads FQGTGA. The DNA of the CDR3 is TGTGCCAGCAGCCCTCCTGGGACAGGGATCACTGAAGCTTTCTTT. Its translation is CASSPPGTGITEAFF.

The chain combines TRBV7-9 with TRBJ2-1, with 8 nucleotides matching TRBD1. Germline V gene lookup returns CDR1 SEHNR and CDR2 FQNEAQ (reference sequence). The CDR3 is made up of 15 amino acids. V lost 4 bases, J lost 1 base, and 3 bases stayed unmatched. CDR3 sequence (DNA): TGTGCCAGCAGCTATCGACAGGGGTCCTACAATGAGCAGTTCTTC. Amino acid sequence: CASSYRQGSYNEQFF.

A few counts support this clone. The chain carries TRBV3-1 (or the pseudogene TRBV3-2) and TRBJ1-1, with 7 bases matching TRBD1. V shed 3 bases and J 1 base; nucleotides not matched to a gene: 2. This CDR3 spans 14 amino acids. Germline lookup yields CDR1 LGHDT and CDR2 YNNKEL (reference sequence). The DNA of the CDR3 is TGTGCCAGCAGCCAGAGGGACAGGAACACTGAAGCTTTCTTT. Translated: CASSQRDRNTEAFF.

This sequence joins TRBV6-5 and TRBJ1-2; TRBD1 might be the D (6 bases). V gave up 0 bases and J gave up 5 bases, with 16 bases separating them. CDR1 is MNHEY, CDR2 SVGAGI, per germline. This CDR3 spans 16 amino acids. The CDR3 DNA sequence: TGTGCCAGCAGTTACTCACCAACGACGGGGGCGTATGGCTACACCTTC. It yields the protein CASSYSPTTGAYGYTF.

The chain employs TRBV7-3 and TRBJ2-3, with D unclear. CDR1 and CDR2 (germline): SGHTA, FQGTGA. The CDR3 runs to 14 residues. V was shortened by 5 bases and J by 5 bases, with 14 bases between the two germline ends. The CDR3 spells CASSVQGSRDTQYF. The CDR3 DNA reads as TGTGCCAGCAGCGTCCAAGGTTCTAGAGATACGCAGTATTTT. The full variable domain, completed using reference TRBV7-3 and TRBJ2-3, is GAGVSQTPSNKVTEKGKYVELRCDPISGHTALYWYRQSLGQGPEFLIYFQGTGAADDSGLPNDRFFAVRPEGSVSTLKIQRTERGDSAVYLCASSVQGSRDTQYFGPGTRLTVL.

This CDR3 is CAWSLALAGGGNEQFF. The CDR3 nucleotides are TGTGCCTGGAGTCTCGCCTTAGCGGGAGGGGGCAATGAGCAGTTCTTC. The genes are TRBV30 and TRBJ2-1, with 11 bases lining up with TRBD2. The CDR3 is 16 amino acids. Per germline, CDR1 GTSNPN and CDR2 SVGIG (reference sequence). The trim removed 2 bases at V and 6 bases at J, leaving 9 bases unmatched.

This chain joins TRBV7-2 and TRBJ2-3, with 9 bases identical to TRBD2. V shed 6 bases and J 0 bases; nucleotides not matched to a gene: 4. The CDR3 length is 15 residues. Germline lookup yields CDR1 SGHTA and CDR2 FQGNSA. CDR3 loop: CASSYAGGSTDTQYF. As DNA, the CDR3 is TGTGCCAGCAGTTACGCGGGGGGGAGCACAGATACGCAGTATTTT.

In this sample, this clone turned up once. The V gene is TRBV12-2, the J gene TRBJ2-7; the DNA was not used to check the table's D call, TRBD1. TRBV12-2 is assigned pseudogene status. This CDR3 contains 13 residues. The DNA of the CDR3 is TGTGCAAGTCGCTTAGGCCAGACCTACGAGCAGTACTTC. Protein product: CASRLGQTYEQYF.

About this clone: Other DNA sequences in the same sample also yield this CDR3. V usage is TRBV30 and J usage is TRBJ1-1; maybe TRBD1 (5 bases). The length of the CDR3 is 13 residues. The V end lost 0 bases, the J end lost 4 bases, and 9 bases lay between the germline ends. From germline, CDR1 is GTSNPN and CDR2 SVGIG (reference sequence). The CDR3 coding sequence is TGTGCCTGGAGTGTGGGGGGGGGCACTGAAGCTTTCTTT. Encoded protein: CAWSVGGGTEAFF.

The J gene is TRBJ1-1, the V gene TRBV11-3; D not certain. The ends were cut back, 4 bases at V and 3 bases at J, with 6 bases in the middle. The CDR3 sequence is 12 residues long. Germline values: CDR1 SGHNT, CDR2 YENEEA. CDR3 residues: CASSSGDTEAFF. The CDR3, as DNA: TGTGCCAGCAGCTCCGGGGACACTGAAGCTTTCTTT.